This is a list of T cell receptor beta chains from one sample in a study of cytomegalovirus exposure and HLA in healthy donors. Profiling relied on immunoSEQ multiplex PCR, and the TCRdb table lists in-frame clones only, not all of them. The data hold 100,000 or so clones, with around 83% observed a single time. The sample was PBMCs. The origin of the receptors is a woman under 30 in good health and CMV-seronegative. The CDR3 runs from the conserved cysteine through the conserved F or W. Each record gives: clone size, D gene, V gene, J gene, CDR3 DNA, CDR3 protein. The D gene is left open where the match is weak. Some rows mark clone size as missing; the rest say once, few, many or name a class of expanded clone.

.	.	TRBV19	TRBJ1-4	TGTGCCAGTGGCCTTGGGGAGGAAGAAAAACTGTTTTTT	CASGLGEEEKLFF
few	.	TRBV6-1	TRBJ2-1	TGTGCCAGCAGTGAAGATCTAGCGTCAAGCAATGAGCAGTTCTTC	CASSEDLASSNEQFF
.	TRBD2	TRBV4-3	TRBJ2-2	TGCGCCAGCAGCCAAGGCACGGGGGGGGGCCACACCGGGGAGCTGTTTTTT	CASSQGTGGGHTGELFF
.	.	TRBV27	TRBJ2-3	TGTGCCAGCAGTTTTGTGCGGAGCACAGATACGCAGTATTTT	CASSFVRSTDTQYF
once	.	TRBV9	TRBJ1-1	TGTGCCAGCAGCCCCATGATGGGGGCGGCCACTGAAGCTTTCTTT	CASSPMMGAATEAFF
.	.	TRBV18	TRBJ2-7	TGTGCCAGCTCACTAAAGGAAACGGGGATCAACTACGAGCAGTACTTC	CASSLKETGINYEQYF
.	.	TRBV9	TRBJ2-1	TGTGCCAGCAGCGTAGAGGTGGGGCAGCTCGGTGAGCAGTTCTTC	CASSVEVGQLGEQFF
.	.	TRBV4-1	TRBJ1-2	TGCGCCAGCAGCCAAGAACAGGATAACTATGGCTACACCTTC	CASSQEQDNYGYTF
.	.	TRBV21-1	TRBJ1-2	TGTGCCAGCAGCCTGACAGGCGATGGCTACACCTTC	CASSLTGDGYTF
few	TRBD2	TRBV4-3	TRBJ2-1	TGCGCCAGCAGCCAAGATAGCGGGGGTGGGGGCAATGAGCAGTTCTTC	CASSQDSGGGGNEQFF
few	TRBD1	TRBV19	TRBJ2-1	TGTGCCAGTACAAAGACAGGACAGGGTGGGAGTAATGAGCAGTTCTTC	CASTKTGQGGSNEQFF
.	.	TRBV28	TRBJ1-2	TGTGCCAGCAGTTCTCAGCGGGGGGTTGGGGGCTACACCTTC	CASSSQRGVGGYTF
.	TRBD2	TRBV7-2	TRBJ2-2	TGTGCCAGCAGCTTAGTAGCTAGCGGGAGCAGTACCGGGGAGCTGTTTTTT	CASSLVASGSSTGELFF
.	.	TRBV28	TRBJ1-2	TGTGCCAGCAGTTTCGGACTACTTGGCTACACCTTC	CASSFGLLGYTF
.	.	TRBV7-9	TRBJ2-1	TGTTCCAGCAGCCGGTCGGGGGACGGGGGTCCAAGCTCCTACAATGAGCAGTTCTTC	CSSSRSGDGGPSSYNEQFF
once	.	TRBV28	TRBJ1-5	TGTGCCAGCATCCTGGGGGGGGCCGCTCAGCCCCAGCATTTT	CASILGGAAQPQHF
.	TRBD2	TRBV7-3	TRBJ2-3	TGTGCCAGCAGCGTAGATAGCGGGAGGAATACAGATACGCAGTATTTT	CASSVDSGRNTDTQYF
.	.	TRBV5-1	TRBJ2-7	TGCGCCAGCAGCCCAACAGGGGAGGCCTACGTGCAGTACTTC	CASSPTGEAYVQYF
.	TRBD2	TRBV5-4	TRBJ2-1	TGTGCCAGCAGCTTGGGGGGACTAGCGGGATCCAATGAGCAGTTCTTC	CASSLGGLAGSNEQFF
.	.	TRBV7-9	TRBJ2-7	TGTGCCAGCAGCCACTCCAGGCCAGGTCCGCAATCCTACGAGCAGTACTTC	CASSHSRPGPQSYEQYF
.	.	TRBV29-1	TRBJ2-7	TGCAGCGTTACTGGCCCTCAGGGTTACGAGCAGTACTTC	CSVTGPQGYEQYF
.	TRBD1	TRBV7-2	TRBJ2-7	TGTGCCAGCAGCTTGGGGACAGGGGCGTACTACGAGCAGTACTTC	CASSLGTGAYYEQYF
.	TRBD2	TRBV27	TRBJ2-5	TGTGCCAGCGCCTGGGGTAGCGGGGGCCGGGGGACCCAGTACTTC	CASAWGSGGRGTQYF